This T cell receptor beta chain was recovered during a study of T-cell memory formation after mild COVID-19. CDR3 length equals 17 residues. Germline V gene lookup returns CDR1 LGHNA and CDR2 YSLEER. V was cut by 1 base and J by 6 bases, with 19 bases left in between. TCRdb redid the calling of the 5' RACE reads with MiXCR, one entry per CDR3 protein. Seen here are 15,000 or so distinct CDR3 sequences, about a fifth observed once, and the top ten hold around three fifths. This clonotype has a count of ten or more. Sequencing was carried out using PBMCs or a T cell subset sorted from them (not recorded which). The sequence came from a man younger than 35 who had mild COVID-19 (a few samples of this study predate the infection). Cell type and time point are not known. This chain uses TRBV4-3 with TRBJ1-5; tentative D call: TRBD1 (6 bases). The CDR3 bases are TGCGCCAGCAGCCAAGGGAGGGGGATGGCCTCGGGTCAGCCCCAGCATTTT. It encodes CASSQGRGMASGQPQHF.